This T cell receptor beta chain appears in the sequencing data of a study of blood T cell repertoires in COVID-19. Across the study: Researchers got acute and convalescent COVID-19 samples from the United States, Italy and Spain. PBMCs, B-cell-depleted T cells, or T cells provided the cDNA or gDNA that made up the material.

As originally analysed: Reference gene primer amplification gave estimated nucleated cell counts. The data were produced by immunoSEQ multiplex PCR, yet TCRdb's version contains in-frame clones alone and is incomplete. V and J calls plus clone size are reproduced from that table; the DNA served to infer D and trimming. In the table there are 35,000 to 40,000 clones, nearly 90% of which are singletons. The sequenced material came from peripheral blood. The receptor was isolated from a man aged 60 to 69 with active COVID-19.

CDR3 loop: CASSSLAAGEQFF. The CDR3 DNA sequence: TGTGCCAGCAGCTCCCTAGCGGCGGGGGAGCAGTTCTTC. The chain joins TRBV5-8 to TRBJ2-1; 7 nucleotides match TRBD2. V was clipped by 3 bases and J by 10 bases; unmatched bases: 7. The CDR3 is 13 residues long. CDR1 and CDR2 (germline): SGHTS, YDEGEE.